The 4 T cell receptor beta chains below were found in one sample sequenced in a study of cytomegalovirus exposure and HLA in healthy donors. PCR used 60 Vbeta primers and 13 Jbeta primers. Libraries were prepared by immunoSEQ multiplex PCR; TCRdb keeps only in-frame clonotypes and omits some of them. Among 75,000 to 95,000 clones listed, 85% to 90% were seen once. The sample consisted of PBMCs. The source of these receptors is a man aged 18 to 30 in good health and CMV-seronegative.

This chain joins TRBV28 and TRBJ2-3; 10 positions match TRBD2. V was pared by 7 bases and J by 5 bases, with 6 bases of the junction left unmatched. CDR1 and CDR2 (germline): MDHEN, SYDVKM. The CDR3 runs 14 residues. CDR3 sequence (DNA): TGTGCCAGCAACAGCGGGAGGGCCTTAGATACGCAGTATTTT. This translates into CASNSGRALDTQYF.

The gene calls are TRBV5-1 and TRBJ1-1; 9 bases align to TRBD1. With V trimmed by 4 bases and J by 11 bases, 6 bases remained unmatched. The CDR3 runs to 12 residues. The germline gives CDR1 SGHRS, CDR2 YFSETQ. The CDR3 loop reads CASSLGTGNAFF. The CDR3 DNA reads as TGCGCCAGCAGCCTCGGGACAGGGAATGCTTTCTTT.

This rearrangement joins TRBV27 to TRBJ2-2; D unresolved. Trimming cost V 1 base and J 0 bases, with 9 bases left between them. The CDR3 totals 16 residues. The germline V gene encodes CDR1 MNHEY and CDR2 SMNVEV (reference sequence). The CDR3: CASSLYGRSNTGELFF. In DNA form, the CDR3 reads TGTGCCAGCAGTTTATATGGCAGGTCGAACACCGGGGAGCTGTTTTTT.

Worth noting for this clone: Germline and junction disagree at one end, which may indicate a read error. This sequence joins TRBV28 and TRBJ2-7; D possibly corresponds to TRBD2 (6 bases). The CDR3 totals 15 residues. CDR1 MDHEN and CDR2 SYDVKM come from the germline V gene. CDR3 amino acids: CASRLSGTAPYEQYF. CDR3 sequence (DNA): TGTGCCAGCAGGTTATCAGGGACTGCGCCCTACGAGCAGTACTTC. The full variable domain, with the rest looked up from reference TRBV28 and TRBJ2-7, is DVKVTQSSRYLVKRTGEKVFLECVQDMDHENMFWYRQDPGLGLRLIYFSYDVKMKEKGDIPEGYSVSREKKERFSLILESASTNQTSMYLCASRLSGTAPYEQYFGPGTRLTVT.